This T cell receptor (beta chain) was captured by sequencing in a study of blood T cell repertoires in COVID-19. The overall study: The cDNA or gDNA used as material had been derived from T cells, B-cell-depleted T cells, or PBMCs.

Trimming cost V 4 bases and J 4 bases, with 16 bases left between them. Germline CDR1 and CDR2: SGHAT and FQNNGV. The CDR3 has 15 amino acids. The assay was immunoSEQ multiplex PCR, and TCRdb's table has in-frame clones only and misses some. The sample records more than 150,000 clones, 75% to 90% being singletons. The clonotype was recovered from a woman aged 55-70 years with acute or convalescent COVID-19. The rearrangement uses TRBV11-2 and TRBJ1-1; a weak D match, TRBD1 (6 bases). The sample taken for sequencing was peripheral blood. The CDR3 DNA reads TGTGCCAGCAGCTCGCTGAGGACAGACGTCACTGAAGCTTTCTTT. Its translation: CASSSLRTDVTEAFF.